The 26 T cell receptor beta chains given below trace back to one sample, sequenced in a study of T-cell reconstitution after alpha-beta-depleted transplantation in children. TCRbeta library construction was performed incorporating unique molecular identifiers. One entry per CDR3 protein results from TCRdb running MiXCR on the PCR reads. The table lists tens of thousands of distinct CDR3 sequences, roughly 4.5% of them singletons. Sequenced here: PBMCs, mostly from graft donor cells, sampled 180 days after TCRalphabeta/CD19-depleted stem cell transplant. These receptors came from a boy in the first two years of life who had a stem cell transplant for acute myeloid leukemia, so the T cells may come from the graft donor.

This clonotype has ten or more counts. The J gene is TRBJ2-3, the V gene TRBV4-2, with a weak D call TRBD1 (6 bases). CDR1 is LGHNA and CDR2 is YNFKEQ in the germline V gene. This CDR3 has 15 residues. The ends were cut back, 2 bases at V and 4 bases at J, with 13 bases in the middle. CDR3 in DNA: TGTGCCAGCAGCCAACGTCACAGGGTAGCAGATACGCAGTATTTT. Protein sequence: CASSQRHRVADTQYF.

This clonotype has ten or more counts. The chain has TRBV5-6 and TRBJ2-5; D not resolved. Germline loops: CDR1 SGHDT, CDR2 YYEEEE. The CDR3 extends over 14 amino acids. Trimming removed 2 bases at V and 0 bases at J, with 8 bases between. The DNA for the CDR3 is TGTGCCAGCAGCTTCGCACAGTACCAAGAGACCCAGTACTTC. Translation: CASSFAQYQETQYF.

This clonotype was counted ten times or more. V and J are TRBV4-2 and TRBJ1-6, with 10 bases matching TRBD1. This CDR3 spans 16 amino acids. Trimming cost V 4 bases and J 7 bases; bases outside gene matches: 7. Germline CDR1 and CDR2: LGHNA and YNFKEQ. CDR3: CASSRRQGARNSPLHF. As DNA, the CDR3 is TGTGCCAGCAGCCGCAGACAGGGGGCGCGGAATTCACCCCTCCACTTT.

This clonotype was observed at least ten times. The J gene is TRBJ2-1, the V gene TRBV7-2; TRBD2 matches 12 bases. The CDR3 is 15 residues long. V shed 6 bases and J 4 bases; nucleotides not matched to a gene: 4. CDR1 and CDR2 from the germline V gene are SGHTA and FQGNSA. The CDR3 loop reads CASRKLAGGYNEQFF. The CDR3 nucleotides are TGTGCCAGCAGAAAACTAGCGGGGGGTTACAATGAGCAGTTCTTC.

This clonotype was recorded at least ten times. The DNA of the CDR3 is TGCGCCAGCAGCAACTCGGGACAGGGGAACACCGGGGAGCTGTTTTTT. Translated: CASSNSGQGNTGELFF. V usage is TRBV5-1 and J usage is TRBJ2-2; 9 bases are a match to TRBD1. The CDR3 is made up of 16 amino acids. Trimming at V came to 4 bases and at J to 1 base, leaving 5 bases not matched to a gene. Germline V gives CDR1 SGHRS, CDR2 YFSETQ.

This clonotype was observed many times. This chain connects TRBV7-2 to TRBJ2-2, with D uncertain. Trimming took off 3 bases at V and 2 bases at J, with 13 bases between the two ends. This CDR3 is built from 16 residues. CDR1 and CDR2 (germline): SGHTA, FQGNSA. As DNA, the CDR3 is TGTGCCAGCAGCTTGGCTGCTCCATACAACACCGGGGAGCTGTTTTTT. Translating gives CASSLAAPYNTGELFF.

The sample holds many counts of this clonotype. The CDR3 DNA reads TGTGCCATCAGGAAGGACACTACGAACACCGGGGAGCTGTTTTTT. Translating gives CAIRKDTTNTGELFF. V gene TRBV10-3 combines with J gene TRBJ2-2; TRBD1 might be the D (5 bases). Germline V gives CDR1 ENHRY, CDR2 SYGVKD. The CDR3 length is 15 residues. Trimming took off 6 bases at V and 0 bases at J, with 11 bases between the two ends.

The sample holds many counts of this clonotype. The chain recombines TRBV7-6 with TRBJ1-2, with D possibly matching TRBD1 (6 bases). In germline, CDR1 is SGHVS, CDR2 FNYEAQ. CDR3 size: 15 residues. V lost 0 bases, J lost 6 bases, and 14 bases lay in between. Written as DNA, the CDR3 is TGTGCCAGCAGCTTAGCGTTTTCAGGGGTGGATGGCTACACCTTC. Amino acids: CASSLAFSGVDGYTF.

Concerning this clonotype: This may stem from a read error, because a much larger clone lies one nucleotide away. In DNA form, the CDR3 reads TGTGCCAGCAGCATAAGGGGAGAGGGAGGAAGGGACGAGCAGTACTTC. This gives the protein CASSIRGEGGRDEQYF. V gene TRBV7-2 combines with J gene TRBJ2-7, with D possibly matching TRBD2 (6 bases). Trimming left V 5 bases short and J 5 bases short, with 22 bases between. The CDR3 spans 16 residues. Germline V lookup: CDR1 SGHTA, CDR2 FQGNSA.

This clonotype has a count of ten or more. J is TRBJ1-1 and V is TRBV4-3; the D gene is possibly TRBD1 (5 bases). The germline gives CDR1 LGHNA, CDR2 YSLEER. The CDR3 has 13 residues. Trimming shortened V by 0 bases and J by 12 bases, and 14 bases separated the two germline ends. CDR3 sequence reads: CASSQEVGLGPFF. The DNA for the CDR3 is TGCGCCAGCAGCCAAGAAGTGGGGCTTGGACCTTTCTTT.

Many counts were recorded for this clonotype. The chain links TRBV11-3 to TRBJ2-3; 8 bases line up with TRBD1. This CDR3 region has 15 residues. Germline V gene data show CDR1 as SGHNT and CDR2 as YENEEA. After removal of 8 bases from V and 3 bases from J, the junction contained 10 bases not matched to a gene. The CDR3 loop reads CASGNTGGLTDTQYF. Written as DNA, the CDR3 is TGTGCCAGCGGAAACACAGGGGGTTTAACAGATACGCAGTATTTT. Complete variable domain (other parts from reference TRBV11-3 and TRBJ2-3): EAGVVQSPRYKIIEKKQPVAFWCNPISGHNTLYWYLQNLGQGPELLIRYENEEAVDDSQLPKDRFSAERLKGVDSTLKIQPAELGDSAVYLCASGNTGGLTDTQYFGPGTRLTVL.

This clonotype was observed at least ten times. V and J are TRBV25-1 and TRBJ2-2; D is tentatively TRBD1 or TRBD2 (5 bases each). Germline CDR1 reads MGHDK; CDR2 reads SYGVNS. This CDR3 region has 13 residues. V lost 10 bases, J lost 4 bases, and 13 bases lay in between. This CDR3 reads CAIRRDPTGELFF. The CDR3 DNA reads TGTGCCATCCGCCGGGACCCCACCGGGGAGCTGTTTTTT. Together with reference TRBV25-1 and TRBJ2-2, the CDR3 gives the full variable domain: EADIYQTPRYLVIGTGKKITLECSQTMGHDKMYWYQQDPGMELHLIHYSYGVNSTEKGDLSSESTVSRIRTEHFPLTLESARPSHTSQYLCAIRRDPTGELFFGEGSRLTVL.

This clonotype was detected ten times or more. V gene TRBV20-1 combines with J gene TRBJ1-5, with D perhaps TRBD1 (5 bases). The CDR3 sequence is 17 residues long. Germline CDR1 DFQATT, CDR2 SNEGSKA (reference sequence). V dropped 0 bases and J dropped 2 bases, with 17 bases sitting between them. The CDR3 sequence is CSARDGGLALGNQPQHF. For the CDR3, the DNA is TGCAGTGCTAGAGATGGGGGGTTGGCGTTGGGCAATCAGCCCCAGCATTTT.

This clonotype was observed many times. The rearrangement uses TRBV20-1 and TRBJ1-1; 7 bases map to TRBD1. V lost 6 bases, J lost 5 bases, and 12 bases stayed unmatched. Germline CDR1 and CDR2: DFQATT and SNEGSKA (reference sequence). The CDR3 covers 14 residues. CDR3: CSAYRGKGWTEAFF. DNA of the CDR3: TGCAGTGCCTACAGGGGAAAGGGATGGACTGAAGCTTTCTTT.

This clonotype occurred many times. The genes are TRBV9 and TRBJ1-6; D gene uncertain. The germline V and J ends were trimmed by 4 bases and 7 bases, with 12 bases remaining between them. The CDR3 runs to 14 residues. Germline-derived CDR1 and CDR2 are SGDLS and YYNGEE. For the CDR3, the DNA is TGTGCCAGCAGCCCACCCTCCCGGAATTCACCCCTCCACTTT. Amino acids: CASSPPSRNSPLHF.

This clonotype was observed at least ten times. This chain links TRBV29-1 with TRBJ2-7; the D is unclear. V lost 2 bases, J lost 2 bases, and 10 bases lay in between. Per the germline V gene, CDR1 is SQVTM and CDR2 is ANQGSEA. The length of the CDR3 is 13 residues. The CDR3 loop reads CSVEIGNPYEQYF. The CDR3 nucleotides read TGCAGCGTTGAAATCGGTAACCCCTACGAGCAGTACTTC.

The table lists this clonotype with many counts. The rearrangement links TRBV20-1 to TRBJ1-3; TRBD1 matches 8 bases. J was trimmed by 4 bases and V by 0 bases; bases with no gene match: 5. The CDR3 is 15 amino acids. Germline V lookup: CDR1 DFQATT, CDR2 SNEGSKA (reference sequence). CDR3 nucleotides: TGCAGTGCTAGAGACGTGTGGACAGGGGGAAACACCATATATTTT. Translated, it gives CSARDVWTGGNTIYF.

This chain links TRBV12-3 or TRBV12-4 with TRBJ1-5; maybe TRBD1 (5 bases). The CDR3 is 13 amino acids. The V gene lost 5 bases and the J gene lost 3 bases, with 8 bases spanning the gap. CDR3 region: CASSRQFNQPQHF. The CDR3 bases are TGTGCCAGCAGTAGACAGTTCAATCAGCCCCAGCATTTT.

This clonotype turned up a few times. This sequence joins TRBV12-3 or TRBV12-4 and TRBJ2-1; 9 nucleotides align to TRBD2. V was pared by 7 bases and J by 5 bases, with 6 bases of the junction left unmatched. The CDR3 has 14 residues. CDR3 nucleotide sequence: TGTGCCAGCACCCCTAGCGGGGTTAACAATGAGCAGTTCTTC. This gives the protein CASTPSGVNNEQFF.

This clonotype has ten or more counts. The J gene is TRBJ2-1, the V gene TRBV4-1; TRBD2 matches 10 bases. CDR1 MGHRA and CDR2 YSYEKL come from the germline V gene. The CDR3 runs to 19 residues. Unmatched junction bases numbered 12, after V lost 4 bases and J lost 0 bases. The CDR3: CASSPSGGVFQSSYNEQFF. CDR3 bases: TGCGCCAGCAGCCCCAGCGGGGGGGTCTTTCAAAGCTCCTACAATGAGCAGTTCTTC.

This clonotype was detected many times. The chain has TRBV7-2 and TRBJ2-7; weak D call: TRBD1 (5 bases). V was clipped by 7 bases and J by 0 bases, with 16 bases between them. The CDR3 has 15 amino acids. Germline assignment: CDR1 SGHTA and CDR2 FQGNSA. The CDR3 nucleotides read TGTGCCAGCACCAGACGAAATGACAGCTCCTACGAGCAGTACTTC. Translating gives CASTRRNDSSYEQYF.

This clonotype was picked up many times. The CDR3 sequence: CASSLPTGQPRYEQYF. CDR3 sequence (DNA): TGTGCCAGCAGTTTACCGACGGGACAGCCACGCTACGAGCAGTACTTC. The chain uses TRBV27 and TRBJ2-7; TRBD1 matches at 7 bases. V was pared by 2 bases and J by 3 bases, with 10 bases of the junction left unmatched. This CDR3 has 16 amino acids. Germline V gene sequence: CDR1 MNHEY, CDR2 SMNVEV (reference sequence).

This clonotype occurred many times. V usage is TRBV29-1 and J usage is TRBJ2-7; the D gene is possibly TRBD1 (7 bases). The CDR3 contains 15 residues. CDR1 and CDR2 from the germline V gene are SQVTM and ANQGSEA. Trimming pared 4 bases from V and 1 base from J, leaving 17 bases between. The chain's CDR3 is CSVVSYRGGSYEQYF. The CDR3 DNA reads TGCAGCGTTGTCTCATACAGGGGAGGATCCTACGAGCAGTACTTC.

This chain connects TRBV19 to TRBJ2-2, with no clear D. Germline V lookup: CDR1 LNHDA, CDR2 SQIVND (reference sequence). The CDR3 has 12 amino acids. The V end lost 3 bases, the J end lost 5 bases, and 4 bases lay between the germline ends. The CDR3 loop is CASSMTTGELFF. CDR3 nucleotide sequence: TGTGCCAGTAGTATGACTACCGGGGAGCTGTTTTTT.

This clonotype was detected ten times or more. The gene calls are TRBV3-1 and TRBJ2-1; a possible D gene is TRBD1 (5 bases). The V end was cut by 7 bases, the J end by 5 bases, with 18 bases between. The CDR3 loop spans 15 amino acids. Germline loops: CDR1 LGHDT, CDR2 YNNKEL (reference sequence). CDR3 residues: CASNSPGLGHNEQFF. The CDR3 coding sequence is TGTGCCAGCAATTCACCAGGGTTGGGCCACAATGAGCAGTTCTTC.

This clonotype was counted at least ten times. This chain uses TRBV12-3 or TRBV12-4 with TRBJ1-1, with a possible D match to TRBD1 (5 bases). Trimming took 6 bases from V and 2 from J, leaving 16 bases between them. The CDR3 is made up of 15 amino acids. Here the CDR3 DNA reads TGTGCCAGCAGGCCCAGGGTGGCTTTTAACACTGAAGCTTTCTTT. Protein: CASRPRVAFNTEAFF.